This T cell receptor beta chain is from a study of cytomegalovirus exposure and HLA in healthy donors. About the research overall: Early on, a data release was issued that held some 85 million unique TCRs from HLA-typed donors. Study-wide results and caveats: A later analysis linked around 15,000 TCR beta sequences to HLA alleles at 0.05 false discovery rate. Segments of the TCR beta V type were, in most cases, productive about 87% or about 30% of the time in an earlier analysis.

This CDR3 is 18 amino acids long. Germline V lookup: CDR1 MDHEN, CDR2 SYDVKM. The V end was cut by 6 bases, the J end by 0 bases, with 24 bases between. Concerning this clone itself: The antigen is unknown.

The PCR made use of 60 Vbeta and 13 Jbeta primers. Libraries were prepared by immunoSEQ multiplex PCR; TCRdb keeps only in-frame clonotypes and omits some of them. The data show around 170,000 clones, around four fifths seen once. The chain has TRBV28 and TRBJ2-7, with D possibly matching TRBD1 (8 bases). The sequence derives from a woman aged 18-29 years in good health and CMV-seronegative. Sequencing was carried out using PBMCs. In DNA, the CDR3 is TGTGCCAGCAGGGGCCTTGGGAAACAGGGGGGGAGCTCCTACGAGCAGTACTTC. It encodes CASRGLGKQGGSSYEQYF.